Listed here are 20 T cell receptor beta chains from one sample, sequenced in a study of blood T cell repertoires in COVID-19. Clones were read by immunoSEQ multiplex PCR, and TCRdb kept only the in-frame ones, dropping some. Here the sample spans approximately 280,000 clones, approximately 83% being singletons. Input material: peripheral blood. Source of these receptors: a young woman who had recovered from COVID-19.

The CDR3 DNA follows: TGTGCCAGCAGCTCCGACAGGGGCAACACCTTC. Protein sequence: CASSSDRGNTF. The chain links TRBV11-1 to TRBJ1-2; 8 nucleotides align to TRBD1. V lost 4 bases and J lost 12; bases outside the gene matches: 4. Germline CDR1 is SGHAT and CDR2 is FQDESV (reference sequence). CDR3 size: 11 residues.

J is TRBJ2-3 and V is TRBV11-2; D gene unclear. The germline V gene has CDR1 SGHAT and CDR2 FQNNGV. This CDR3 spans 11 amino acids. Trimming took 5 bases from V and 5 from J, leaving 5 bases between them. The DNA for the CDR3 is TGTGCCAGCAGCCAAAAAGATACGCAGTATTTT. This encodes CASSQKDTQYF.

This chain joins TRBV19 and TRBJ2-7, with D perhaps TRBD2 (6 bases). This CDR3 spans 15 amino acids. The ends were cut back, 5 bases at V and 6 bases at J, with 20 bases in the middle. CDR1 and CDR2 (germline): LNHDA, SQIVND (reference sequence). This chain's CDR3 is CASSPRPGLPAEQYF. The CDR3, as DNA: TGTGCCAGTAGTCCCCGCCCGGGACTGCCGGCCGAGCAGTACTTC. Full variable domain (missing parts from reference TRBV19 and TRBJ2-7): DGGITQSPKYLFRKEGQNVTLSCEQNLNHDAMYWYRQDPGQGLRLIYYSQIVNDFQKGDIAEGYSVSREKKESFPLTVTSAQKNPTAFYLCASSPRPGLPAEQYFGPGTRLTVT.

In its sample, this clone was seen a few times. Other DNA sequences of this sample code for an identical CDR3. The rearrangement links TRBV19 to TRBJ1-5; D unclear. The V and J ends lost 3 bases and 0 bases respectively, with 9 bases between them. The CDR3 extends over 15 amino acids. Germline CDR1 and CDR2: LNHDA and SQIVND (reference sequence). This chain's CDR3 is CASSITEYSNQPQHF. Here the CDR3 DNA reads TGTGCCAGTAGTATTACAGAATATAGCAATCAGCCCCAGCATTTT.

This clone occurred once. The V gene is TRBV13, the J gene TRBJ2-7; no firm D call. The CDR3 spans 12 residues. Germline V gene data show CDR1 as PRHDT and CDR2 as FYEKMQ (reference sequence). The V and J ends lost 5 bases and 0 bases respectively, with 5 bases between them. In nucleotides, the CDR3 is TGTGCCAGCAGCGAGAGCTCCTACGAGCAGTACTTC. Amino acid sequence: CASSESSYEQYF.

The J gene is TRBJ2-1, the V gene TRBV6-6; 9 positions agree with TRBD2. The CDR3 contains 16 residues. Germline lookup yields CDR1 MNHNY and CDR2 SVGAGI (reference sequence). J lost 8 bases, V lost 3 bases, and 11 bases had no gene match. The DNA of the CDR3 is TGTGCCAGCAGTTATTATAGTTTAGCGGGAGAGTATGAGCAGTTCTTC. Amino acid sequence: CASSYYSLAGEYEQFF.

The chain links TRBV28 to TRBJ1-1, with 7 bases fitting TRBD1. V was clipped by 1 base and J by 10 bases; unmatched bases: 3. Germline CDR1 is MDHEN and CDR2 is SYDVKM. CDR3 length: 12 residues. CDR3 region: CASSLSAGGAFF. CDR3 DNA: TGTGCCAGCAGTTTATCGGCAGGGGGAGCTTTCTTT.

The chain employs TRBV9 and TRBJ1-6, with 8 bases fitting TRBD1. The CDR3 runs 17 residues. The germline CDR1 and CDR2 sequences are SGDLS and YYNGEE. Losses at the gene ends were 0 bases for V and 1 base for J; bases not matched to a gene: 3. Here the CDR3 DNA reads TGTGCCAGCAGCGTAGGGCAGGGGGCGTCCTATAATTCACCCCTCCACTTT. It encodes CASSVGQGASYNSPLHF.

The rearrangement uses TRBV4-1 and TRBJ2-2, with 8 bases that match TRBD1. The CDR3 has 15 amino acids. CDR1 and CDR2 from the germline V gene are MGHRA and YSYEKL. After removal of 7 bases from V and 2 bases from J, the junction contained 6 bases not matched to a gene. The CDR3 loop reads CASKPGQGNTGELFF. The DNA for the CDR3 is TGCGCCAGCAAGCCAGGACAGGGAAACACCGGGGAGCTGTTTTTT.

The rearrangement links TRBV10-3 to TRBJ1-2; the match to TRBD1 covers 8 bases. The length of the CDR3 is 15 residues. Trimming removed 4 bases from V and 5 bases from J; junction bases left unmatched: 9. The germline V gene encodes CDR1 ENHRY and CDR2 SYGVKD. In nucleotides, the CDR3 is TGTGCCATCAGTGGGGGGACAGGATTAGGGTATGGCTACACCTTC. This translates into CAISGGTGLGYGYTF.

The V call is TRBV18, the J call TRBJ1-3, with 8 bases identical to TRBD1. Germline CDR1 is KGHSH and CDR2 is LQKENI. The length of the CDR3 is 16 residues. V shed 1 base, J shed 0 bases, and the junction held 2 bases outside the gene matches. The DNA for the CDR3 is TGTGCCAGCTCACCACTCGACAGGGGCTCTGGAAACACCATATATTTT. This sequence encodes CASSPLDRGSGNTIYF.

V is TRBV10-3 and J is TRBJ2-5, with D uncertain. Germline V lookup: CDR1 ENHRY, CDR2 SYGVKD. The V end was cut by 8 bases, the J end by 5 bases, with 15 bases between. This CDR3 has 13 residues. CDR3 in amino acids: CAIANLAMETQYF. Here the CDR3 DNA reads TGTGCCATCGCTAATTTAGCAATGGAGACCCAGTACTTC.

The gene calls are TRBV2 and TRBJ2-7; D is possibly TRBD1 (8 bases). Trimming took 6 bases from V and 12 from J, leaving 18 bases between them. The CDR3 is 12 residues long. Germline CDR1 is SNHLY and CDR2 is FYNNEI. CDR3 in amino acids: CASRQDREGPYF. The CDR3 bases are TGTGCCAGCAGGCAGGACAGGGAGGGGCCGTACTTC.

The J gene is TRBJ1-5, the V gene TRBV18; 10 bases line up with TRBD1. The CDR3 covers 15 residues. Germline V gene sequence: CDR1 KGHSH, CDR2 LQKENI. With 4 bases clipped from V and 2 bases from J, the junction kept 2 bases outside the gene matches. CDR3 loop: CASSRTGGGNQPQHF. The CDR3 DNA sequence: TGTGCCAGCTCACGGACAGGGGGAGGCAATCAGCCCCAGCATTTT.

This sequence joins TRBV7-9 and TRBJ1-2; 7 bases map to TRBD1. Looked up from germline, CDR1 is SEHNR and CDR2 is FQNEAQ (reference sequence). The junction had 9 bases not matched to a gene; V was cut back by 1 base and J by 4 bases. This CDR3 has 16 amino acids. The CDR3, as DNA: TGTGCCAGCAGCTTAGATGATGGCGACAGGGTCTATGGCTACACCTTC. Encoded protein: CASSLDDGDRVYGYTF.

The chain is built from TRBV6-5 and TRBJ2-1, with TRBD2 identical over 7 bases. Germline lookup yields CDR1 MNHEY and CDR2 SVGAGI. The junction had 10 bases not matched to a gene; V was cut back by 3 bases and J by 8 bases. The length of the CDR3 is 15 residues. CDR3 sequence (DNA): TGTGCCAGCAGTTATGGGGGGAGGGCCAAAGATGAGCAGTTCTTC. Protein product: CASSYGGRAKDEQFF.

V gene TRBV7-9 combines with J gene TRBJ2-4, with 9 bases aligning to TRBD1. Germline trimming cut 4 bases from V and 2 bases from J; bases unmatched to any gene: 6. Germline V gives CDR1 SEHNR, CDR2 FQNEAQ (reference sequence). The CDR3 consists of 16 residues. The CDR3 sequence is CASSYRTGVSKNIQYF. Here the CDR3 DNA reads TGTGCCAGCAGCTACCGGACAGGGGTGTCCAAAAACATTCAGTACTTC.

This clone occurred a few times. J is TRBJ2-7 and V is TRBV29-1, with 13 bases fitting TRBD2. Germline V CDR1 and CDR2: SQVTM, ANQGSEA. Trimming at V came to 1 base and at J to 6 bases, leaving 9 bases not matched to a gene. CDR3 length: 16 residues. The chain's CDR3 is CSVEVGTSGTPGEQYF. CDR3 nucleotide sequence: TGCAGCGTTGAAGTGGGGACTAGCGGGACCCCCGGCGAGCAGTACTTC.

The gene calls are TRBV10-3 and TRBJ2-7; possible D gene TRBD2, 5 bases. CDR1 is ENHRY, CDR2 SYGVKD, per germline. There are 16 residues in the CDR3. V was shortened by 0 bases and J by 0 bases, with 12 bases between the two germline ends. The CDR3 nucleotides are TGTGCCATCAGTGAGTCGCAGACAACTAGCTCCTACGAGCAGTACTTC. It translates to CAISESQTTSSYEQYF.

This sequence joins TRBV21-1 and TRBJ1-1; TRBD1 is the table's D call and was not checked against the DNA. TRBV21-1 is shown as a pseudogene. CDR3 length equals 14 residues. CDR3 sequence: CASIPRRGGARAFF. DNA for the CDR3: TGTGCCAGCATCCCCCGAAGAGGGGGCGCGCGGGCTTTCTTT.